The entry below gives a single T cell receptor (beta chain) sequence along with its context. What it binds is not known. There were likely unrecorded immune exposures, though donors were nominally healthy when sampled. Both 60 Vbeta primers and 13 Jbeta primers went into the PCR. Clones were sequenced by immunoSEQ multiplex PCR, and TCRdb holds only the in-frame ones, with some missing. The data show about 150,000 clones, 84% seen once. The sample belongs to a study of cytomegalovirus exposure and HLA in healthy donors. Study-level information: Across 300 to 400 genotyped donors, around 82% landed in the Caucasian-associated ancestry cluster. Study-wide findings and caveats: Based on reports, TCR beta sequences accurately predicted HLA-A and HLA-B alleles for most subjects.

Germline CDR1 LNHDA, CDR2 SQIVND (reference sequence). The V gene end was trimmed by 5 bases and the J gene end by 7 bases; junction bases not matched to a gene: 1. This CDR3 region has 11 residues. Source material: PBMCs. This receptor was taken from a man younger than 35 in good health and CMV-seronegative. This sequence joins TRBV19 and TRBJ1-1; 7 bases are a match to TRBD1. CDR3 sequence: CASSWTGEAFF. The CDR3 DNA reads TGTGCCAGTAGTTGGACAGGTGAAGCTTTCTTT. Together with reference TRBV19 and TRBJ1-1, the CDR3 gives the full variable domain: DGGITQSPKYLFRKEGQNVTLSCEQNLNHDAMYWYRQDPGQGLRLIYYSQIVNDFQKGDIAEGYSVSREKKESFPLTVTSAQKNPTAFYLCASSWTGEAFFGQGTRLTVV.